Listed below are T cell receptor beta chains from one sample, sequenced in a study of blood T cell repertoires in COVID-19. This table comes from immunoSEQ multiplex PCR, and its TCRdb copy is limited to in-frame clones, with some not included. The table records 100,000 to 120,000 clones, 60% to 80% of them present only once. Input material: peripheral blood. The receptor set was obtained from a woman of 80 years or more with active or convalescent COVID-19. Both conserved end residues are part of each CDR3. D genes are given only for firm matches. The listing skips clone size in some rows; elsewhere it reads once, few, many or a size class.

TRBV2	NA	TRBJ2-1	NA	TGTGCCAGCCTATTGCAGGGGGCGGGAGTAAATGAGCAGTTCTTC	CASLLQGAGVNEQFF
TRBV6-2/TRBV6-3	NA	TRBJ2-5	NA	TGTGCCAGCAGCCCCTCCGGGGGGCTGGAGACCCAGTACTTC	CASSPSGGLETQYF
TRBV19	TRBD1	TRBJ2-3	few	TGTGCCAGTAGTATGGTGGGACAGGGGGACACAGATACGCAGTATTTT	CASSMVGQGDTDTQYF
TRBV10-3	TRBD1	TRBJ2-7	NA	TGTGCCATCAGGGGGACAGGGGGACCCTACGAGCAGTACTTC	CAIRGTGGPYEQYF
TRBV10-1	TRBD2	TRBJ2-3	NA	TGCGCCAGCAGTGGGCCTAGCGGGAGCACAGATACGCAGTATTTT	CASSGPSGSTDTQYF
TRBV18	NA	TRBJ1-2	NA	TGTGCCAGCTCACCACCGGGGAGGGGTGTGAATGGCTACACCTTC	CASSPPGRGVNGYTF
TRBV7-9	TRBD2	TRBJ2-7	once	TGTGCCAGCAGCCATCGGACTAGCGGGGTATACGAGCAGTACTTC	CASSHRTSGVYEQYF
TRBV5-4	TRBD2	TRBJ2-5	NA	TGTGCCAGCAGCCTGACTAGCGGGAGTGAACAAGAGACCCAGTACTTC	CASSLTSGSEQETQYF
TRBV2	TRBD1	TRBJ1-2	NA	TGTGCCAGCAGTGAGCAGGGGGCCTATGGCTACACCTTC	CASSEQGAYGYTF
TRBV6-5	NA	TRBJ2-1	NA	TGTGCCAGCAGTCGAGGGGAGCAGTTCTTC	CASSRGEQFF
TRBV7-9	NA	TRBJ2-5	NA	TGTGCCAGCAGCTTACCGAGACAGGAAGAGACCCAGTACTTC	CASSLPRQEETQYF
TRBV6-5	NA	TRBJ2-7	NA	TGTGCCAGCATGAACGGCGGTTCCTACGAGCAGTACTTC	CASMNGGSYEQYF
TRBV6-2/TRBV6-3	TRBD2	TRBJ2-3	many	TGTGCCAGCAGTTACAGGCCTAGCGGGAGGGCCTCAGATACGCAGTATTTT	CASSYRPSGRASDTQYF
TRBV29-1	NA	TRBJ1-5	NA	TGCAGCGCCGGAGGGGACAGCAATCAGCCCCAGCATTTT	CSAGGDSNQPQHF
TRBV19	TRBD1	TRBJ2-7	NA	TGTGCCAGTAGAACCCGGGACAGCTCGTACGAGCAGTACTTC	CASRTRDSSYEQYF
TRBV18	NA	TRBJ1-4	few	TGTGCCAGCTCAACGAATACCGGTACCAATGAAAAACTGTTTTTT	CASSTNTGTNEKLFF
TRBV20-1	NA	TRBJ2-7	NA	TGCAGTGCAGAACTCACCCCATTCTTCTTC	CSAELTPFFF
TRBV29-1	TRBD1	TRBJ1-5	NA	TGCAGCGTAGACACAGGGGGCGGGCAGCCCCAGCATTTT	CSVDTGGGQPQHF
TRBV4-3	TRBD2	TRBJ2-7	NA	TGCGCCAGCAGCCAAGACCAACGAGCGGGAGTGTACTACGAGCAGTACTTC	CASSQDQRAGVYYEQYF
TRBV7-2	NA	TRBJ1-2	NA	TGTGCCAGCAGCTTAATGCAGTTGTTTGGCTACACCTTC	CASSLMQLFGYTF
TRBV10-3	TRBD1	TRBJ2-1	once	TGTGCCATCAGCTGGACAGGCGATGAGCAGTTCTTC	CAISWTGDEQFF
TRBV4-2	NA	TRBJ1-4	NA	TGTGCCAGCACCGAGGGAGGTGACCTGTCAACTAATGAAAAACTGTTTTTT	CASTEGGDLSTNEKLFF
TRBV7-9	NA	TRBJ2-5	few	TGTGCCAGCAGCTTAGGGCAGTACCAAGAGACCCAGTACTTC	CASSLGQYQETQYF
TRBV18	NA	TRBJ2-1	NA	TGTGCCAGCTCACCCCAGGACAGTTACAATGAGCAGTTCTTC	CASSPQDSYNEQFF
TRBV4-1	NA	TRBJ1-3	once	TGCGCCAGCAGCCAATCCGAGTCGAGAAGAAACACCATATATTTT	CASSQSESRRNTIYF
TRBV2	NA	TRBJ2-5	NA	TGTGCCAGCACTCTCGGACAGTCTTGGAAGACCCAGTACTTC	CASTLGQSWKTQYF
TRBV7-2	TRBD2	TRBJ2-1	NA	TGTGCCAGCAGCTTGTTAGGACTAGCGGGGGTAAACAATGAGCAGTTCTTC	CASSLLGLAGVNNEQFF
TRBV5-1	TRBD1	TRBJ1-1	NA	TGCGCCAGCAGCTTGGGACAGGGGTTGAACACTGAAGCTTTCTTT	CASSLGQGLNTEAFF
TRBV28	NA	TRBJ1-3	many	TGTGCCAGCAGTTTGCGGGGAAACACCATATATTTT	CASSLRGNTIYF
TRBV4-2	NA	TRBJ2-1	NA	TGTGCCAGCAGCCAACCGGGACTTTCCTCCTACAATGAGCAGTTCTTC	CASSQPGLSSYNEQFF
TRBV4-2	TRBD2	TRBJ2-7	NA	TGTGCCAGCAGCCAAGGCCCCGGGGGGAGTTCAACCTACGAGCAGTACTTC	CASSQGPGGSSTYEQYF
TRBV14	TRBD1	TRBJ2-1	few	TGTGCCAGCAGCCCAGGCCCGAGAGCCGCCACCGGGACAGGGGTTTTGAATGAGCAGTTCTTC	CASSPGPRAATGTGVLNEQFF
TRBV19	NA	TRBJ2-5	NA	TGTGCCAGTAGTATAGGGAAACAGAGACAAGAGACCCAGTACTTC	CASSIGKQRQETQYF
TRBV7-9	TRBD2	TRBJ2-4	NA	TGTGCCAGCAGCTTTCTCGCGGGAGGCCGAGGGGCCAAAAACATTCAGTACTTC	CASSFLAGGRGAKNIQYF
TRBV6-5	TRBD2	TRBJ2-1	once	TGTGCCACCAACCCAAGACTAGCGGGAGCTAATGAGCAGTTCTTC	CATNPRLAGANEQFF
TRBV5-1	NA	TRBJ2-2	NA	TGCGCCAGCAGCTCCGTCCCACAGAAAACGAACACCGGGGAGCTGTTTTTT	CASSSVPQKTNTGELFF
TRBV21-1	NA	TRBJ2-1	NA	TGTGCCCTTATGGGACTAGCGGGAGATGAGCAGTTCTTC	CALMGLAGDEQFF
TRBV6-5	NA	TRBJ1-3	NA	TGTGCCAGCAGTCTAACAGGGAGCTCTGGAAACACCATATATTTT	CASSLTGSSGNTIYF
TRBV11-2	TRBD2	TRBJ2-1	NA	TGTGCCAGCAGCTTATTTCGGCTAGCGGGAGGTGGGTATGAGCAGTTCTTC	CASSLFRLAGGGYEQFF
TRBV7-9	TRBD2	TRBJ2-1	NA	TGTGCCAGCAGCTTAGCGCGTGGGGCTAGCGGGAGTAATGAGCAGTTCTTC	CASSLARGASGSNEQFF
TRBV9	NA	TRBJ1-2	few	TGTGCCAGCAGCGTTGAGGGAATCTATGGCTACACCTTC	CASSVEGIYGYTF
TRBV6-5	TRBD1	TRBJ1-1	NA	TGTGCCAGCAGTTCGAGACGGACAGGGGATCCTGAAGCTTTCTTT	CASSSRRTGDPEAFF
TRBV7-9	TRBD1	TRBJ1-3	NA	TGTGCCAGCAGCCCAACAGGACAGGGACCTGGAAACACCATATATTTT	CASSPTGQGPGNTIYF
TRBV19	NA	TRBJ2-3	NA	TGTGCCAGTAGCCCGGGGATCCGGCGTGGCACAGATACGCAGTATTTT	CASSPGIRRGTDTQYF
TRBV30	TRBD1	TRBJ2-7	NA	TGTGCCTGGGACCCCGGGACAGGGGCGAGCGAGCAGTACTTC	CAWDPGTGASEQYF
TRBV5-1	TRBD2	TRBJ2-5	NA	TGCGCCAGCAGCGTCGGACTAGAGGGGACCCAGTACTTC	CASSVGLEGTQYF
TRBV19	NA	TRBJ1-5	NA	TGTGCCAGTAGGACAGGCAATCAGCCCCAGCATTTT	CASRTGNQPQHF
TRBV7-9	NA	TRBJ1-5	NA	TGTGCCAGCAGCTCTATCGATCAGCCCCAGCATTTT	CASSSIDQPQHF
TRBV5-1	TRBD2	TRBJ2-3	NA	TGCGCCAGCAGCTTGACTAGCGGGAGCGCGGGCACAGATACGCAGTATTTT	CASSLTSGSAGTDTQYF
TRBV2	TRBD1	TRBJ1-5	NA	TGTGCTAACGGACAGGCCCGCAATCAGCCCCAGCATTTT	CANGQARNQPQHF
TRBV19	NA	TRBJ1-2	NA	TGTGCCAGTAAAAGGACAGCTTATGGCTACACCTTC	CASKRTAYGYTF
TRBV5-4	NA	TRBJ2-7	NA	TGTGCCAGCAGCCCCCGGGATGCCTACGAGCAGTACTTC	CASSPRDAYEQYF
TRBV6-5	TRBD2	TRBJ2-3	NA	TGTGCCAGCAGTTCGGGACTAGCGGGCTCGGTGGGTACGCAGTATTTT	CASSSGLAGSVGTQYF
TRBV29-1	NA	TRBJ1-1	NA	TGCAGCGTTGGAGGTGCCACTGAAGCTTTCTTT	CSVGGATEAFF
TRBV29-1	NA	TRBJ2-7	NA	TGCAGCGTTGAAGGCTCGCAGCCCGGAGGGATCTACGAGCAGTACTTC	CSVEGSQPGGIYEQYF
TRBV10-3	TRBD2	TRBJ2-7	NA	TGTGCCATCAGTGACCCTCCGACTAGCGGGTCCTACGAGCAGTACTTC	CAISDPPTSGSYEQYF
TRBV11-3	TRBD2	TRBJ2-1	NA	TGTGCCAGCAGCACCGGGGGGACTAGCGGCTACAATGAGCAGTTCTTC	CASSTGGTSGYNEQFF
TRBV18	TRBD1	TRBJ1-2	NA	TGTGCCAGCTCACCTCTACCGACAGGGGAGGACTATGGCTACACCTTC	CASSPLPTGEDYGYTF